This T cell receptor beta chain is drawn from a study of blood T cell repertoires in COVID-19. Only in-frame clones appear in the TCRdb table, and some are missing; sequencing was by immunoSEQ multiplex PCR. The table has 200,000 to 250,000 clones, about 80% seen once; the top ten hold around 3%. Germline assignment: CDR1 SGHTA and CDR2 FQGTGA. Trimming took 5 bases from V and 3 from J; bases not matched to a gene: 5. This CDR3 contains 15 residues. The clonotype originates from a woman aged 25 to 39 who had recovered from COVID-19. Material for sequencing was peripheral blood. This chain links TRBV7-3 with TRBJ2-3; 10 nucleotides line up with TRBD1. CDR3 sequence reads: CASSDPGQGTDTQYF. In DNA form, the CDR3 reads TGTGCCAGCAGCGACCCGGGACAGGGGACAGATACGCAGTATTTT.